This entry lists 11 T cell receptor beta chains sequenced from one sample in a study of CXCR3-negative and CXCR3-positive naive CD8 T cells. Broader study findings: CXCR3-positive naive cells carried more hydrophobic TRB CDR3s than CXCR3-negative ones.

UMI-labeled 5' RACE yielded the TRB cDNA libraries. TCRdb reworked the 5' RACE reads into one entry per CDR3 protein, no DNA. This sample carries some 120,000 distinct CDR3 sequences, with around 0.62% going to the ten biggest clones. These TCRs are of unknown antigen specificity. Sample: naive CXCR3+ CD8+ T cells from blood. Subset: CD45RO-CCR7+CD27+CD95- naive CD8+ T cells expressing CXCR3 (TNR3+). The receptor source for this set is a human donor in good health. Some clones in this sample may be carry-over from other donors' samples.

The chain recombines TRBV7-9 with TRBJ2-3. The CDR3 contains 14 residues. CDR1 and CDR2 (germline): SEHNR, FQNEAQ (reference sequence). CDR3 sequence reads: CASSLSARTDTQYF.

The J gene is TRBJ1-2, the V gene TRBV7-2. Germline lookup yields CDR1 SGHTA and CDR2 FQGNSA. The CDR3 consists of 14 residues. CDR3 in amino acids: CASSLGRVSDCYTF. Full variable domain (missing parts from reference TRBV7-2 and TRBJ1-2): GAGVSQSPSNKVTEKGKDVELRCDPISGHTALYWYRQSLGQGLEFLIYFQGNSAPDKSGLPSDRFSAERTGGSVSTLTIQRTQQEDSAVYLCASSLGRVSDCYTFGSGTRLTVV.

The chain has TRBV15 and TRBJ1-5. CDR1 is LNHNV, CDR2 YYDKDF, per germline (reference sequence). This CDR3 comprises 17 residues. The CDR3 spells CATSRDRGNGGNQPQHF.

The chain joins TRBV28 to TRBJ2-2; without DNA, the TCRdb call of TRBD1 cannot be checked. CDR3 length: 15 residues. Germline CDR1 MDHEN, CDR2 SYDVKM. CDR3 in amino acids: CASSRDRGPTGELFF.

The chain uses TRBV12-3 or TRBV12-4 and TRBJ2-1; TCRdb proposes TRBD1, but this gene call is untestable without DNA. CDR3 length equals 14 residues. CDR3 sequence reads: CASMGGSWWDEQFF.

This chain uses TRBV7-2 with TRBJ1-1; TCRdb's D gene call, TRBD1, goes unchecked for lack of DNA. The length of the CDR3 is 14 residues. Germline CDR1 SGHTA, CDR2 FQGNSA. CDR3 sequence: CASSLAAVFSGGFF.

This sequence joins TRBV20-1 and TRBJ2-3; as DNA is missing, the TRBD2 call by TCRdb cannot be tested. CDR3 length: 17 amino acids. In germline, CDR1 is DFQATT, CDR2 SNEGSKA (reference sequence). The CDR3 here is CSARVRASGGLTDTQYF.

V is TRBV14 and J is TRBJ2-1; TCRdb's assignment of TRBD2 cannot be checked, as there is no DNA. The CDR3 loop spans 15 amino acids. Germline CDR1 reads SGHDN; CDR2 reads FVKESK. The CDR3 spells CASSTGPSSYNEQFF.

The V and J genes are TRBV20-1 and TRBJ2-7; TCRdb lists TRBD2, though no DNA is available to test this call. The CDR3 contains 15 residues. Germline assignment: CDR1 DFQATT and CDR2 SNEGSKA (reference sequence). The CDR3 reads CSARDLGSQSYEQYF.

The chain carries TRBV2 and TRBJ1-1; there is no DNA to check the TCRdb D call of TRBD1. The CDR3 totals 15 residues. Germline values: CDR1 SNHLY, CDR2 FYNNEI. This CDR3 is CASSPTRQVETEAFF.

V gene TRBV15 combines with J gene TRBJ1-2; TCRdb gives TRBD1 as the D gene, but with no DNA this cannot be confirmed. This CDR3 has 18 residues. Germline-derived CDR1 and CDR2 are LNHNV and YYDKDF (reference sequence). CDR3 amino acids: CATSTQTGTGALYYGYTF.